Detailed here is one TCR beta chain. Looked up from germline, CDR1 is SGHRS and CDR2 is YFSETQ. The CDR3 contains 14 residues. Trimming removed 1 base at V and 9 bases at J, with 17 bases between. Original methodology: Amplification of reference gene primers provided the estimated nucleated cell counts. Produced via immunoSEQ multiplex PCR; TCRdb's table is partial and in-frame only. The V and J calls and clone size are taken from that table; D and trimming were inferred from the DNA. The sample has about 190,000 clones; 80% to 90% are singletons. The data stem from a study of blood T cell repertoires in COVID-19. Overall study: In each case, the material was cDNA or gDNA derived from T cells, B-cell-depleted T cells, or PBMCs.

J is TRBJ2-7 and V is TRBV5-1, with D perhaps TRBD2 (5 bases). This receptor was identified in a man between 25 and 39 years old with acute or convalescent COVID-19. Sequencing used peripheral blood. The CDR3 DNA is TGCGCCAGCAGCTTGATGGGTGAGGGCCTCGGGCAGTACTTC. Amino acid sequence: CASSLMGEGLGQYF.